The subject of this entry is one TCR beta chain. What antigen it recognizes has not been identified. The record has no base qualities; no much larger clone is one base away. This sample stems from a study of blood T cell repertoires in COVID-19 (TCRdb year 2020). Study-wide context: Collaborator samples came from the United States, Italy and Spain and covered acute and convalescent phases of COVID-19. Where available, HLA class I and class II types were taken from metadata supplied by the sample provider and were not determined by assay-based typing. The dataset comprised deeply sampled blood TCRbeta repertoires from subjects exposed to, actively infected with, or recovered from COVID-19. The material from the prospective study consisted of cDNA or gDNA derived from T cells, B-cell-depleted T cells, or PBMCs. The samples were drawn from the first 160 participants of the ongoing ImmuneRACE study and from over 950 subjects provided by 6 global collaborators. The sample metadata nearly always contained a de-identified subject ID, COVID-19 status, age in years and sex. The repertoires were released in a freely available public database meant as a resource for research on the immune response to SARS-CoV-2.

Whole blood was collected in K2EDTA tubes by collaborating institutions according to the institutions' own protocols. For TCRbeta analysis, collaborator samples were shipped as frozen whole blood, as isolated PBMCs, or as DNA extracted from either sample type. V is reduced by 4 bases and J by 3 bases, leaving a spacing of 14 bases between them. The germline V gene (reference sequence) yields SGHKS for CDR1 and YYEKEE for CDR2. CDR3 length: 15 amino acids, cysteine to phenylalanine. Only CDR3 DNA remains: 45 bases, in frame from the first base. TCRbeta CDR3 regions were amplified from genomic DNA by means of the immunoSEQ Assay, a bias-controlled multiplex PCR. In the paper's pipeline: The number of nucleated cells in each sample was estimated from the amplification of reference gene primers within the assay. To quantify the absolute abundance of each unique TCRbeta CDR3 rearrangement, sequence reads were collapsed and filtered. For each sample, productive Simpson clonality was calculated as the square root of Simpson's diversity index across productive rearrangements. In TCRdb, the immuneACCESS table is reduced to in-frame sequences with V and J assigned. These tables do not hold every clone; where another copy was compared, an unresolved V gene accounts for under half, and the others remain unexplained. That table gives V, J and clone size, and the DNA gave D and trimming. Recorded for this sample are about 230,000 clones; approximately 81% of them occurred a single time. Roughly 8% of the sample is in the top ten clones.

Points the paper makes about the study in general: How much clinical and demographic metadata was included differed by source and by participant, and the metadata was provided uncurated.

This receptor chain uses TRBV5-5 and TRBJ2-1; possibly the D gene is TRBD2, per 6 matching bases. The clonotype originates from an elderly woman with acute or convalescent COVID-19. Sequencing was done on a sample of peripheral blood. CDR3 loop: CASSVRDSSYNEQFF. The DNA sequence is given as TGTGCCAGCAGCGTGCGGGACTCCAGCTACAATGAGCAGTTCTTC. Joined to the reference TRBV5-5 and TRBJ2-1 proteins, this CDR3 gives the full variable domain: DAGVTQSPTHLIKTRGQQVTLRCSPISGHKSVSWYQQVLGQGPQFIFQYYEKEERGRGNFPDRFSARQFPNYSSELNVNALLLGDSALYLCASSVRDSSYNEQFFGPGTRLTVL.